This TCR beta chain was retrieved from a study of identical twins (dated by TCRdb to the mid-2010s). Looking at the study overall: TCR alpha and beta repertoires from monozygotic twins, unrelated adults of various ages and cord blood were deep-sequenced to test whether fetal clonotypes persist. To rule out contamination, the twin experiments were replicated at different times with different library preparation protocols.

Beyond this particular receptor, the publication reports: Abundant cord blood beta clonotypes carried fewer insertions; young adult naive repertoires showed a weaker similar trend, while memory repertoires showed none. Because the same donors could not be followed over many years, the conclusions relied on cross-sectional statistical analysis. Out-of-frame TCR alpha sharing in monozygotic twins was systematically underestimated by recombination models, whereas sharing between unrelated individuals was in agreement with the recombination models. Compared with coincidental sharing between unrelated individuals, out-of-frame TCR alpha sequences shared between twins had an excess of sequences with low generation probability. The excess sharing between twins in beta out-of-frame sequences was weaker because fewer shared sequences reduced the signal-to-noise ratio. Invariant T cells such as MAIT and iNKT could partly confound zero-insertion analyses, although diverse VJ usage argued against such confounding for most clonotypes.

CDR1 and CDR2 were assigned from the germline V gene as MGHDK and SYGVNS. The CDR3 contains 19 residues, cysteine and phenylalanine counted. The retained sequence is limited to the CDR3, 57 bases, with the frame set at the first base. V was cut back by 6 bases and J by 7 bases, leaving a gap of 34 bases between them. Library construction relied on 5' RACE. Data came from an Illumina HiSeq 2000. Template switching introduced a universal primer binding site; the final cDNA contained a unique molecular identifier, enabling accurate counting of TCR cDNA molecules. Specific primers in the conserved constant-segment region were used to synthesize first-strand cDNA for TCR alpha and beta chains. Each cDNA library was double barcoded, with a SMART-Mk sample barcode plus Illumina barcodes, to control for contamination. TruSeq adapter sequences, together with Illumina sample barcodes, were added in two successive PCR steps. The Illumina HiSeq platform was used with custom primers to sequence TCR alpha and beta cDNA libraries. As for the authors' bioinformatics: MiGEC was used to process raw reads and extract unique molecular identifiers, and MiXCR was used to find CDR3 positions. Recombination models were inferred per individual with the repgenHMM and IGoR tools using an EM algorithm. Shared clonotype analysis was performed with the tcR package in R, normalizing sharing by the product of cloneset sizes. To study raw recombination free of thymic and clonal selection effects, out-of-frame nonproductive sequences were analyzed. Through fastp at Q25 and MiXCR, TCRdb rebuilt clones from the public reads, retaining in-frame beta chains. For every CDR3 protein sequence, its rows merge into one entry that carries the most common genes and DNA. The V and J calls and clone size are TCRdb's, not the authors'. Present in this sample are under 450,000 distinct CDR3 sequences, less than 20% of which were seen just once. The ten largest clones capture 12% of the sample.

Only healthy Caucasian donors were included. Three unrelated non-twin adults were also sequenced: a male aged 18 to 30, a male aged 50 to 60 and a female aged 50 to 60. Miltenyi CD45RO+ enrichment and human naive T-cell isolation kits were used to isolate memory (CD45RO+) and naive T cells from PBMC. As to this clonotype: There is no known antigen for this receptor. No much larger clonotype is one base removed from it; base qualities were not supplied.

The receptor chain draws on TRBV25-1 and TRBJ2-7, with the D call perhaps TRBD1 or TRBD2, as 6 bases match in each case. Sequencing was carried out using naive T cells sorted from blood. What the cell subset or site label conveys for this sample: cells isolated with a human naive T-cell isolation kit. This sequence was found in a man aged 45 to 65 in good health. The DNA is TGTGCCAGCAGAGGGCCAGTGGGGGACATTTGGGGACTGGCAGGGGAGCAGTACTTC. This yields the protein CASRGPVGDIWGLAGEQYF.